What follows are 24 T cell receptor beta chains derived from one specimen sequenced in a study of shared clonotypes between healthy human individuals. The data were produced by immunoSEQ multiplex PCR, yet TCRdb's version contains in-frame clones alone and is incomplete. This sample has a few million clones, with about 93% found just once. CD45RO-negative cells were positively selected for CCR7, leaving out terminally differentiated effector memory CD45RA+ cells. Sequenced: naive CD8+ T cells from PBMCs. These receptors were obtained from a man aged 18 to 35 in good health. Some clones in this sample may be carry-over from other donors' samples.

The chain uses TRBV30 and TRBJ2-7; TRBD1 is a possible D gene (5 bases). The V gene lost 0 bases and the J gene lost 3 bases, with 15 bases spanning the gap. From germline, CDR1 is GTSNPN and CDR2 SVGIG (reference sequence). The CDR3 runs 15 residues. CDR3 amino acids: CAWSVLPQGIYEQYF. In nucleotides, the CDR3 is TGTGCCTGGAGTGTACTCCCGCAGGGAATCTACGAGCAGTACTTC.

This chain links TRBV9 with TRBJ2-3; D is perhaps TRBD2 (5 bases). Germline V gene data show CDR1 as SGDLS and CDR2 as YYNGEE. With 4 bases removed from V and 4 bases from J, the gap between germline ends came to 10 bases. The CDR3 has 13 residues. CDR3 in amino acids: CASSRSGADTQYF. The CDR3 DNA is TGTGCCAGCAGCCGCAGCGGAGCAGATACGCAGTATTTT.

CDR3 protein: CSVTTGGFYEQYF. The CDR3 DNA follows: TGCAGCGTTACGACAGGGGGCTTCTACGAGCAGTACTTC. The chain recombines TRBV29-1 with TRBJ2-7, with 10 positions matching TRBD1. The V segment lost 5 bases and the J segment 3 bases; nucleotides outside the gene matches: 4. CDR1 is SQVTM and CDR2 is ANQGSEA in the germline V gene. CDR3 length: 13 amino acids.

The gene calls are TRBV6-5 and TRBJ1-1; the D gene is possibly TRBD1 (6 bases). This CDR3 has 13 residues. Germline CDR1 and CDR2: MNHEY and SVGAGI. Trimming took off 6 bases at V and 1 base at J, with 9 bases between the two ends. CDR3 DNA sequence: TGTGCCAGCAGCTCAGGGGCGAACACTGAAGCTTTCTTT. Translation gives CASSSGANTEAFF.

This rearrangement joins TRBV7-9 to TRBJ2-3; 7 bases line up with TRBD2. The CDR3 consists of 17 residues. From germline, CDR1 is SEHNR and CDR2 FQNEAQ (reference sequence). Trimming at V came to 5 bases and at J to 5 bases, leaving 16 bases not matched to a gene. The CDR3 nucleotides are TGTGCCAGCAGCCTCCCTTTGGGAGGGAGGCGGGGAGATACGCAGTATTTT. As protein: CASSLPLGGRRGDTQYF.

The gene calls are TRBV6-6 and TRBJ1-5; the D gene is possibly TRBD1 (5 bases). The CDR3 consists of 16 residues. Trimming left V 2 bases short and J 2 bases short, with 13 bases between. CDR1 is MNHNY, CDR2 SVGAGI, per germline (reference sequence). The CDR3 nucleotides read TGTGCCAGCAGTTACCAGGGATACGGTCGCAATCAGCCCCAGCATTTT. Translated: CASSYQGYGRNQPQHF.

The V and J genes are TRBV11-3 and TRBJ2-1; TRBD2 aligns across 12 bases. CDR1 and CDR2 from the germline V gene are SGHNT and YENEEA. The CDR3 runs to 19 residues. J gave up 8 bases and V 1 base, and 15 bases lay outside the gene matches. The CDR3 region is CASSLGNRPSGREGDEQFF. CDR3 coding DNA: TGTGCCAGCAGCTTAGGAAATAGGCCTAGCGGGAGGGAAGGCGATGAGCAGTTCTTC.

The chain combines TRBV18 with TRBJ2-3, with 11 bases matching TRBD2. The length of the CDR3 is 16 residues. Germline values: CDR1 KGHSH, CDR2 LQKENI. The V segment lost 0 bases and the J segment 4 bases; nucleotides outside the gene matches: 3. Written as DNA, the CDR3 is TGTGCCAGCTCACCACCCCTTAGCGGGAGGGCAGATACGCAGTATTTT. Its protein product is CASSPPLSGRADTQYF.

This clone has a handful of counts. The chain has TRBV5-1 and TRBJ2-7; perhaps D is TRBD1 or TRBD2 (5 bases each). CDR3 length: 12 residues. V was clipped by 4 bases and J by 4 bases, with 9 bases between them. Germline lookup yields CDR1 SGHRS and CDR2 YFSETQ. CDR3 sequence: CASSRGQYEQYF. The CDR3 DNA is TGCGCCAGCAGCCGGGGCCAATACGAGCAGTACTTC. The entire variable domain, with the rest obtained from reference TRBV5-1 and TRBJ2-7, is as follows: KAGVTQTPRYLIKTRGQQVTLSCSPISGHRSVSWYQQTPGQGLQFLFEYFSETQRNKGNFPGRFSGRQFSNSRSEMNVSTLELGDSALYLCASSRGQYEQYFGPGTRLTVT.

This clone was seen once. The V and J genes are TRBV6-5 and TRBJ2-2; no clear D gene. CDR1 and CDR2 from the germline V gene are MNHEY and SVGAGI. The CDR3 runs to 14 residues. Trimming took 3 bases from V and 7 from J, leaving 12 bases between them. The CDR3 sequence: CASSYSRPLGELFF. In DNA form, the CDR3 reads TGTGCCAGCAGTTATTCCAGACCCCTCGGGGAGCTGTTTTTT.

The chain is built from TRBV28 and TRBJ2-7; the D gene is possibly TRBD1 (5 bases). Germline assignment: CDR1 MDHEN and CDR2 SYDVKM. Trimming removed 5 bases at V and 4 bases at J, with 15 bases between. The length of the CDR3 is 14 residues. CDR3 sequence: CASSILRGPYEQYF. CDR3 DNA: TGTGCCAGCAGTATCCTAAGGGGTCCGTACGAGCAGTACTTC.

The V call is TRBV7-6, the J call TRBJ1-3; 9 bases are shared with TRBD1. V lost 4 bases to trimming and J lost 3 bases; unmatched junction nucleotides: 10. CDR1 is SGHVS and CDR2 is FNYEAQ in the germline V gene. This CDR3 has 17 amino acids. The CDR3 is CASSSGITGGFGNTIYF. The CDR3 DNA reads as TGTGCCAGCAGCTCAGGGATTACAGGGGGCTTTGGAAACACCATATATTTT.

The chain recombines TRBV9 with TRBJ2-7; D is unclear. From germline, CDR1 is SGDLS and CDR2 YYNGEE. V dropped 0 bases and J dropped 0 bases, with 10 bases sitting between them. CDR3 length: 15 residues. The CDR3 nucleotides are TGTGCCAGCAGCGTAGCGGCGGATCCCTCCTACGAGCAGTACTTC. Protein product: CASSVAADPSYEQYF.

This rearrangement joins TRBV11-2 to TRBJ1-1, with D perhaps matching TRBD1 (5 bases). V was shortened by 4 bases and J by 1 base, with 13 bases between the two germline ends. The CDR3 extends over 15 amino acids. Germline V gives CDR1 SGHAT, CDR2 FQNNGV. The CDR3 here is CASSSGTGGNTEAFF. CDR3 nucleotide sequence: TGTGCCAGCAGCTCGGGTACAGGAGGGAACACTGAAGCTTTCTTT.

V usage is TRBV6-5 and J usage is TRBJ1-1; D remains unclear. Trimming left V 7 bases short and J 3 bases short, with 18 bases between. CDR1 is MNHEY and CDR2 is SVGAGI in the germline V gene. CDR3 size: 15 residues. DNA of the CDR3: TGTGCCAGCACTCCCTCGGGAGTCGGTTACACTGAAGCTTTCTTT. Translating it yields CASTPSGVGYTEAFF.

Remarks on this clone: This CDR3 is also generated by other DNA sequences in the sample. V usage is TRBV7-8 and J usage is TRBJ2-3; D call uncertain. The germline V gene has CDR1 SGHVS and CDR2 FQNEAQ. Trimming cost V 2 bases and J 0 bases, with 3 bases left between them. This CDR3 has 13 amino acids. CDR3 sequence reads: CASSLFSTDTQYF. The CDR3 region has the DNA TGTGCCAGCAGCTTATTTAGCACAGATACGCAGTATTTT.

In its sample, this clone was seen once. The CDR3 bases are TGCGCCAGCAGCTTGGCCGTGACAGGTCGTAGGGGAGAGACCCAGTACTTC. Protein: CASSLAVTGRRGETQYF. The chain links TRBV5-1 to TRBJ2-5; tentative D call: TRBD1 (6 bases). Deletions cut 0 bases from V and 4 bases from J, with 19 bases between. In germline, CDR1 is SGHRS, CDR2 YFSETQ. The CDR3 is 17 amino acids.

This chain connects TRBV27 to TRBJ2-2, with TRBD2 as a possible D gene (6 bases). The CDR3 length is 18 residues. V was clipped by 3 bases and J by 4 bases, with 21 bases between them. Germline CDR1 is MNHEY and CDR2 is SMNVEV (reference sequence). In DNA, the CDR3 is TGTGCCAGCAGTTTGACGGGACTCCGCCGAGGCCCCACCGGGGAGCTGTTTTTT. This translates into CASSLTGLRRGPTGELFF.

V is TRBV13 and J is TRBJ2-2; the match to TRBD2 covers 10 bases. The CDR3 runs to 16 residues. Germline V gene sequence: CDR1 PRHDT, CDR2 FYEKMQ (reference sequence). V trimming: 2 bases; J trimming: 5 bases; junction bases outside the gene matches: 5. This CDR3 reads CASSLLSGRYTGELFF. The CDR3 DNA reads as TGTGCCAGCAGCTTACTTAGCGGGAGGTATACCGGGGAGCTGTTTTTT.

This clone occurred once. The V call is TRBV28, the J call TRBJ2-3, with TRBD2 matching 12 bases. V trimming: 8 bases; J trimming: 3 bases; junction bases outside the gene matches: 12. Germline values: CDR1 MDHEN, CDR2 SYDVKM. CDR3 size: 17 residues. Written as DNA, the CDR3 is TGTGCCAGCCGCGGACTAGCGGGAATTTTTTGGACAGATACGCAGTATTTT. It codes for CASRGLAGIFWTDTQYF.

The chain recombines TRBV11-2 with TRBJ1-3; TRBD1 is a possible D gene (5 bases). The CDR3 is made up of 15 amino acids. Germline V gives CDR1 SGHAT, CDR2 FQNNGV. Trimming left V 3 bases short and J 0 bases short, with 9 bases between. The CDR3 protein is CASSLGGFSGNTIYF. CDR3 in DNA: TGTGCCAGCAGCTTGGGGGGGTTCTCTGGAAACACCATATATTTT.

This chain connects TRBV27 to TRBJ1-1, with a weak D call TRBD1 (5 bases). The CDR3 contains 14 residues. In germline, CDR1 is MNHEY, CDR2 SMNVEV (reference sequence). V lost 7 bases, J lost 4 bases, and 16 bases lay in between. DNA of the CDR3: TGTGCCAGCACCCCCCAGGGACGGGCCACTGAAGCTTTCTTT. It is translated as CASTPQGRATEAFF.

The chain has TRBV7-9 and TRBJ2-3, with TRBD1 as a possible D gene (5 bases). The CDR3 loop spans 17 amino acids. The V gene's germline CDR1 is SEHNR and CDR2 FQNEAQ (reference sequence). V lost 5 bases and J lost 0, with 18 bases in between. CDR3 bases: TGTGCCAGCAGCCAGCCCCAACAGGATCCTAGCACAGATACGCAGTATTTT. It translates to CASSQPQQDPSTDTQYF. The entire variable domain, with the rest obtained from reference TRBV7-9 and TRBJ2-3, is as follows: DTGVSQNPRHKITKRGQNVTFRCDPISEHNRLYWYRQTLGQGPEFLTYFQNEAQLEKSRLLSDRFSAERPKGSFSTLEIQRTEQGDSAMYLCASSQPQQDPSTDTQYFGPGTRLTVL.

The J gene is TRBJ2-1, the V gene TRBV5-6; TRBD2 matches 9 bases. Per germline, CDR1 SGHDT and CDR2 YYEEEE. V lost 2 bases, J lost 0 bases, and 12 bases stayed unmatched. The CDR3 runs to 19 residues. The CDR3 sequence: CASSFPSDRLADSYNEQFF. The CDR3 nucleotides are TGTGCCAGCAGCTTTCCCTCTGACCGACTAGCGGACTCCTACAATGAGCAGTTCTTC.